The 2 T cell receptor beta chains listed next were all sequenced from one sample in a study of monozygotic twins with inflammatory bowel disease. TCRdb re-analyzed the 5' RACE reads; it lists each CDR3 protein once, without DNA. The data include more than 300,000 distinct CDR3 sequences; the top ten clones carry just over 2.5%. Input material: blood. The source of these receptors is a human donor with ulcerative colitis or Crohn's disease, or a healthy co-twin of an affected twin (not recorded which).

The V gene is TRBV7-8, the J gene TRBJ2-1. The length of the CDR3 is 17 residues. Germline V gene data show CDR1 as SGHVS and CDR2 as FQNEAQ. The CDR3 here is CASSLPLGGGPYNEQFF.

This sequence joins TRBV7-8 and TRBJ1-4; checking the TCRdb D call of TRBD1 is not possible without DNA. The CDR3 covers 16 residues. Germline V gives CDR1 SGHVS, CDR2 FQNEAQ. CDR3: CASSLIRGILGEKLFF.